The 10 T cell receptor beta chains below come from one sample, sequenced in a study of T cell changes during pregnancy in multiple sclerosis. Only in-frame clones appear in the TCRdb table, and some are missing; sequencing was by immunoSEQ multiplex PCR. The sample includes tens of thousands of clones, around 90% of them seen just once. Sequencing used peripheral blood, obtained after pregnancy. The origin of the receptors is a female donor in good health, enrolled as a control in a pregnancy study.

This clone was counted between two and nine times. This chain connects TRBV4-3 to TRBJ2-6, with unresolved D. With 0 bases removed from V and 1 base from J, the gap between germline ends came to 13 bases. CDR3 length: 18 residues. The germline V gene encodes CDR1 LGHNA and CDR2 YSLEER. The chain's CDR3 is CASSQDEPGVSGANVLTF. The CDR3 nucleotides are TGCGCCAGCAGCCAAGACGAGCCAGGTGTTTCTGGGGCCAACGTCCTGACTTTC.

The chain is built from TRBV4-1 and TRBJ2-1; 8 bases map to TRBD2. Losses at the gene ends were 6 bases for V and 8 bases for J; bases not matched to a gene: 18. The CDR3 extends over 17 amino acids. CDR1 is MGHRA, CDR2 YSYEKL, per germline. CDR3 region: CASRPGLVVPSRDEQFF. In DNA, the CDR3 is TGCGCCAGCAGACCGGGACTAGTGGTTCCCTCGAGGGATGAGCAGTTCTTC.

The V and J genes are TRBV7-2 and TRBJ1-5; 8 positions match TRBD1. V shed 2 bases, J shed 2 bases, and the junction held 5 bases outside the gene matches. Per the germline V gene, CDR1 is SGHTA and CDR2 is FQGNSA. The CDR3 length is 16 residues. CDR3 protein: CASSLQGALGNQPQHF. The CDR3 DNA sequence: TGTGCCAGCAGCTTACAGGGGGCGCTGGGCAATCAGCCCCAGCATTTT.

This sequence joins TRBV7-9 and TRBJ1-6, with a tentative D call TRBD1 (5 bases). Trimming took off 2 bases at V and 6 bases at J, with 14 bases between the two ends. Germline V gene sequence: CDR1 SEHNR, CDR2 FQNEAQ (reference sequence). CDR3 size: 16 residues. The DNA of the CDR3 is TGTGCCAGCAGCTTACCCCAGGGTAGGAGTAATTCACCCCTCCACTTT. It encodes CASSLPQGRSNSPLHF.

As to this clone: Within the sample, other DNA sequences also encode this same CDR3. The genes are TRBV6-6 and TRBJ1-3; D not resolved. The length of the CDR3 is 14 residues. Trimming left V 0 bases short and J 1 base short, with 4 bases between. Germline CDR1 is MNHNY and CDR2 is SVGAGI (reference sequence). CDR3 DNA sequence: TGTGCCAGCAGTTACTCCGGGTCTGGAAACACCATATATTTT. This gives the protein CASSYSGSGNTIYF.

The V call is TRBV5-1, the J call TRBJ1-6; 9 bases fit TRBD1. The CDR3 has 15 amino acids. Germline V gene data show CDR1 as SGHRS and CDR2 as YFSETQ. V was clipped by 2 bases and J by 9 bases; unmatched bases: 6. CDR3 nucleotides: TGCGCCAGCAGCTTTTCCGAGGGACAGGGTTCACCCCTCCACTTT. Amino acids: CASSFSEGQGSPLHF. Combining the CDR3 with reference TRBV5-1 and TRBJ1-6 gives the whole variable domain KAGVTQTPRYLIKTRGQQVTLSCSPISGHRSVSWYQQTPGQGLQFLFEYFSETQRNKGNFPGRFSGRQFSNSRSEMNVSTLELGDSALYLCASSFSEGQGSPLHFGNGTRLTVT.

This sequence joins TRBV15 and TRBJ2-3; 12 nucleotides line up with TRBD2. The CDR3 is 18 amino acids. Trimming took 0 bases from V and 2 from J; bases not matched to a gene: 6. CDR1 is LNHNV and CDR2 is YYDKDF in the germline V gene (reference sequence). The CDR3 sequence is CATSRDSWTSGNTDTQYF. In DNA form, the CDR3 reads TGTGCCACCAGCAGAGATTCCTGGACTAGCGGGAACACAGATACGCAGTATTTT.

The V and J genes are TRBV5-1 and TRBJ1-3, with TRBD1 matching 7 bases. This CDR3 has 15 amino acids. Germline CDR1 is SGHRS and CDR2 is YFSETQ. The junction had 4 bases not matched to a gene; V was cut back by 2 bases and J by 2 bases. CDR3 region: CASSLGTDPGNTIYF. CDR3 DNA: TGCGCCAGCAGCTTAGGGACAGACCCTGGAAACACCATATATTTT. Variable domain in full (rest from reference TRBV5-1 and TRBJ1-3): KAGVTQTPRYLIKTRGQQVTLSCSPISGHRSVSWYQQTPGQGLQFLFEYFSETQRNKGNFPGRFSGRQFSNSRSEMNVSTLELGDSALYLCASSLGTDPGNTIYFGEGSWLTVV.

The table lists this clone with a count of one. The chain links TRBV18 to TRBJ1-5; tentative D call: TRBD1 (5 bases). Germline CDR1 KGHSH, CDR2 LQKENI. Trimming shortened V by 4 bases and J by 1 base, and 11 bases separated the two germline ends. The CDR3 sequence is 15 residues long. The CDR3 bases are TGTGCCAGCTCACAGCAGGGTATGAGCAATCAGCCCCAGCATTTT. Protein: CASSQQGMSNQPQHF.

The V and J genes are TRBV27 and TRBJ1-2; D is unresolved. The CDR3 runs 15 residues. Per germline, CDR1 MNHEY and CDR2 SMNVEV (reference sequence). Trimming shortened V by 2 bases and J by 7 bases, and 17 bases separated the two germline ends. The CDR3 is CASSLKPPPASGYTF. The CDR3, as DNA: TGTGCCAGCAGTTTAAAACCGCCCCCCGCGAGTGGCTACACCTTC.